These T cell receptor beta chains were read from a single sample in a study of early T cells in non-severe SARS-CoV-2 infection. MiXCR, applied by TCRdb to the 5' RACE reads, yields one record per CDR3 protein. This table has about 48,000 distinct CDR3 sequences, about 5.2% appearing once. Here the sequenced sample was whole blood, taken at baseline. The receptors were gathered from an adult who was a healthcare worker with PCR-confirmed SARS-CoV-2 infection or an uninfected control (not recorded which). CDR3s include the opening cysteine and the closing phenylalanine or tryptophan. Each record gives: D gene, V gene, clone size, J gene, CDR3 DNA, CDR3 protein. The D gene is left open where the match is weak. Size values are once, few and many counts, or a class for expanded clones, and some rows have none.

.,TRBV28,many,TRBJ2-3,TGTGCCAGCAGTTTATTTGTTGGGTTCTCTACTAAACCAGATACGCAGTATTTT,CASSLFVGFSTKPDTQYF
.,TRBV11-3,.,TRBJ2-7,TGTGCCAGCAGCTTAGGGCCTCTCTACGAGCAGTACTTC,CASSLGPLYEQYF
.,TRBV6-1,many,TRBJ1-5,TGTGCCAGCAGTGAAGCGGGCGCTAATCAGCCCCAGCATTTT,CASSEAGANQPQHF
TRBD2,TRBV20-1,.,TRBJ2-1,TGCAGTGCTCCTCCGGGACTAGCGGCTTTTCTGCGGAATGAGCAGTTCTTC,CSAPPGLAAFLRNEQFF
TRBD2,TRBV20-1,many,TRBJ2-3,TGCAGTGCGCCGAGTCTAGCGGGCACAGATACGCAGTATTTT,CSAPSLAGTDTQYF
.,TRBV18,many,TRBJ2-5,TGTGCCAGCTCACCGTCAGGCGGACAAGAGACCCAGTACTTC,CASSPSGGQETQYF
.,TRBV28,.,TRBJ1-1,TGTGCCAGCACTCCTGGGGAGGGCCACACTGAAGCTTTCTTT,CASTPGEGHTEAFF
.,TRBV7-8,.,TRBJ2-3,TGTGCCAGCAGCCCCTCTTCGGACTTCAGCACAGATACGCAGTATTTT,CASSPSSDFSTDTQYF
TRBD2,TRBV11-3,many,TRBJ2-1,TGTGCCAGCAGCCAAGGGGGACTAGCTCATTACAATGAGCAGTTCTTC,CASSQGGLAHYNEQFF
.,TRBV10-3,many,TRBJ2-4,TGTGCCATCAGTGAGCAACAGGGTAGTATCGGTGGAAACATTCAGTACTTC,CAISEQQGSIGGNIQYF
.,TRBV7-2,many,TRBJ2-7,TGTGCCAGCAGCTTAGAACGCTACCCGCAACCCCCCGAGCAGTACTTC,CASSLERYPQPPEQYF
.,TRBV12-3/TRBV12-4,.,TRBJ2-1,TGTGCCAGCAGCGCCCGATTGGGCTACAATGAGCAGTTCTTC,CASSARLGYNEQFF
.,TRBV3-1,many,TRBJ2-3,TGTGCCAGCAGGGCTAGGGACTCTAGCACAGATACGCAGTATTTT,CASRARDSSTDTQYF
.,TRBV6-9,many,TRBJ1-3,TGTGCCAGCACCCCGGGCCCGGCCTCTGGAAACACCATATATTTT,CASTPGPASGNTIYF
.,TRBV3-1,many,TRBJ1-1,TGTGCCAGCAGCCAAGAGCCAGGCCGGATCCCTGAAGCTTTCTTT,CASSQEPGRIPEAFF
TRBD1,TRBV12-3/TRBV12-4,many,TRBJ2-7,TGTGCCAGCGGACAGGGTACCCGCTACGAGCAGTACTTC,CASGQGTRYEQYF
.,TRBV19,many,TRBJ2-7,TGTGCCAGTAACGGGGGACAGTCCTACGAGCAGTACTTC,CASNGGQSYEQYF
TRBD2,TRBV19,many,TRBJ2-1,TGTGCCAGCGCTGAGGGACTAGCGGGAGGGCGGAATGAGCAGTTCTTC,CASAEGLAGGRNEQFF
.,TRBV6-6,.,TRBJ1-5,TGTGCCAGCAGTTACTCAGGGGCGGGCCACAATCAGCCCCAGCATTTT,CASSYSGAGHNQPQHF
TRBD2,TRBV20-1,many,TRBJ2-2,TGCAGTGCTAGGGAACTAGCGGGAGGGTCCGGGGAGCTGTTTTTT,CSARELAGGSGELFF
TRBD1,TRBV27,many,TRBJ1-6,TGTGCCAGCGGTATAACAGGGGATTCACCCCTCCACTTT,CASGITGDSPLHF
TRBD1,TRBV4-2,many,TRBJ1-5,TGTGCCAGCAGCCAAGCTGGACAGGGGTATAGCAATCAGCCCCAGCATTTT,CASSQAGQGYSNQPQHF
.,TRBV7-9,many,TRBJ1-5,TGTGCCAGCAGCTTGGTAAGGGTGGGAGGCAATCAGCCCCAGCATTTT,CASSLVRVGGNQPQHF
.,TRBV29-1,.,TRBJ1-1,TGCAGCGGGACGAGACAGCAGAACACTGAAGCTTTCTTT,CSGTRQQNTEAFF
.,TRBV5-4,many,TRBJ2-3,TGTGCCAGCAGCTTGGGCGAGCGCCTCGCAGATACGCAGTATTTT,CASSLGERLADTQYF
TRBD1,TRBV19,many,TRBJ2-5,TGTGCCACCCAGGACAGGGGGGCTAGAGAGACCCAGTACTTC,CATQDRGARETQYF
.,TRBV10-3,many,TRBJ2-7,TGTGCCGTCGGGCCCATGTACGAGCAGTACTTC,CAVGPMYEQYF
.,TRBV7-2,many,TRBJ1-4,TGTGCCAGCAGCTTAAGCAGCGCAACTAATGAAAAACTGTTTTTT,CASSLSSATNEKLFF
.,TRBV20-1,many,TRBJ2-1,TGCAGTGCACCAGACCCCTCGCGGGACACCTACAATGAGCAGTTCTTC,CSAPDPSRDTYNEQFF
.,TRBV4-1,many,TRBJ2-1,TGCGCCAGCAGCCAAGGCAATAGGGCGGAACCTCAGTTCTTC,CASSQGNRAEPQFF
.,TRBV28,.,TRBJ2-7,TGTGCCAGCAGCCCCCCGCCCTCCTACGAGCAGTACTTC,CASSPPPSYEQYF
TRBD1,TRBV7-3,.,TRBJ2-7,TGTGCCAGCAGCTTCGCACCGGGACAGCCCTACGAGCAGTACTTC,CASSFAPGQPYEQYF
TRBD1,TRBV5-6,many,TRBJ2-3,TGTGCCAGCAGCTTGGGGACAGGGTCAGATACGCAGTATTTT,CASSLGTGSDTQYF
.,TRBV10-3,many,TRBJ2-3,TGTGCCATCAGTGAACTAGTTAGCACAGATACGCAGTATTTT,CAISELVSTDTQYF
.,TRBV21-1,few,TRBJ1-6,TGTGCCAGCAGCCACCGGGACAGCAATTCACCCCTCCACTTT,CASSHRDSNSPLHF
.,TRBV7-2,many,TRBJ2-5,TGTGCCAGCAGCTTAAACATAAGGGTCGGTGAGACCCAGTACTTC,CASSLNIRVGETQYF
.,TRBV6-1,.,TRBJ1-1,TGTGCCAGCAGTGATACTGGGTTAACACGGGAAGCTTTCTTT,CASSDTGLTREAFF
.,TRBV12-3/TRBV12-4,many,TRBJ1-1,TGTGCCAGCAGCCCCGACGTCGGACGGAACACTGAAGCTTTCTTT,CASSPDVGRNTEAFF
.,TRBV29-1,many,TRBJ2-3,TGCAGCCTTGCGGGTGGGACGCAGTATTTT,CSLAGGTQYF
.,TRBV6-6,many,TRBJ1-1,TGTGCCAGCAGTGCATTACAGGGAAACACTGAAGCTTTCTTT,CASSALQGNTEAFF
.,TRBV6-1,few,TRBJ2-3,TGTGCCAGCAGTGAAGTTCTTAATACGCAGTATTTT,CASSEVLNTQYF
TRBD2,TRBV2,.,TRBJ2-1,TGTGCCAGCAGTAGACTAGCGGGAGTGGCCGGCAATGAGCAGTTCTTC,CASSRLAGVAGNEQFF
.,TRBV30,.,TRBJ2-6,TGTGCCTGGAGTCAGGGGGCCAACGTCCTGACTTTC,CAWSQGANVLTF
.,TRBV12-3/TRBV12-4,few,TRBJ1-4,TGTGCCAGCAGTAAAACAGGAGGAGATGAAAAACTGTTTTTT,CASSKTGGDEKLFF
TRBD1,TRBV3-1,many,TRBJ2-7,TGTGCCAGCAGCCCACACCCAGGGGGCGCTTCCTACGAGCAGTACTTC,CASSPHPGGASYEQYF
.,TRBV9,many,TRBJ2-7,TGTGCCAGCAGCGTAGCCCCGGGACCAGCCTACGAGCAGTACTTC,CASSVAPGPAYEQYF
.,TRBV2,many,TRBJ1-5,TGTGCCAGCAGTGATTACAGACGCAATCAGCCCCAGCATTTT,CASSDYRRNQPQHF
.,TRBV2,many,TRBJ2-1,TGTGCCAGCAGTGAAATCTTGGTGGGAGGAGGATACAATGAGCAGTTCTTC,CASSEILVGGGYNEQFF
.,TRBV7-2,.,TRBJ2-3,TGTGCCAGCAGCTTCCAGGGGTATACGCAGTATTTT,CASSFQGYTQYF
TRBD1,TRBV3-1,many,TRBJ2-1,TGTGCCAGCAGCCAAGAAACAGGGGCCCCTTACAATGAGCAGTTCTTC,CASSQETGAPYNEQFF
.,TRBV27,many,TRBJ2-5,TGTGCCAGCAGCGGTTCTCAAGAGACCCAGTACTTC,CASSGSQETQYF
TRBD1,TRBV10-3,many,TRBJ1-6,TGTGCCATCAGTGAGACAGGGGATAGTTCACCCCTCCACTTT,CAISETGDSSPLHF
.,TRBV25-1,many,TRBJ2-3,TGTGCCAGCAGCGTACCCCAGGGGTTCACAGATACGCAGTATTTT,CASSVPQGFTDTQYF
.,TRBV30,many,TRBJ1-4,TGTGCCTGGAGTGTTGACAGTTTAATGAAAATGTTTTTT,CAWSVDSLMKMFF
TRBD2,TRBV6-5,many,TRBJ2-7,TGTGCCAGCAGTTCCTCAGGACTAGCGGGAGTCGCCTACGAGCAGTACTTC,CASSSSGLAGVAYEQYF
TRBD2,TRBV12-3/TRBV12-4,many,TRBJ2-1,TGTGCCAGCAAAGGGACTAGCGGAAACAATGAGCAGTTCTTC,CASKGTSGNNEQFF
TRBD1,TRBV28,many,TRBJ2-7,TGTGCCAGCAGGGGGGACAGGGAAGTCGGCGAGCAGTACTTC,CASRGDREVGEQYF
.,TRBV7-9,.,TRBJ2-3,TGTGCCAGCAGCTTGCTAAGCTTTAGCACAGATACGCAGTATTTT,CASSLLSFSTDTQYF
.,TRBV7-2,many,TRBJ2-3,TGTGCCAGCAGCTTTGACTTCCCACCCGATACGCAGTATTTT,CASSFDFPPDTQYF
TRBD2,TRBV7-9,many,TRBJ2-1,TGTGCCAGCAGCTTAAGAGACCCTAGCGGAAGCTCCTACAATGAGCAGTTCTTC,CASSLRDPSGSSYNEQFF